Sequencing of this T cell receptor beta chain was carried out in a study of T-cell memory formation after mild COVID-19. This clonotype was found a few times. Antigen specificity is unknown. The CDR3 contains 15 residues. Germline V gene lookup returns CDR1 DFQATT and CDR2 SNEGSKA (reference sequence). Trimming stripped 3 bases from V and 2 bases from J, with 17 bases between. Constant-segment primers were used for 5'RACE, and the resulting TCR alpha and TCR beta cDNA libraries carried sample barcodes and UMIs. Using its own MiXCR run on the 5' RACE reads, TCRdb lists one record per CDR3 protein. Among 550,000 to 600,000 distinct CDR3 sequences listed, roughly 22% were seen once. General study findings and limits: A second wave expanding day 15 to 37 was CD4+-biased; contracting clones were balanced.

The specimen was PBMCs or a T cell subset sorted from them (not recorded which). The chain combines TRBV20-1 with TRBJ2-7; D is undetermined. The origin of this receptor is an adult woman who had mild COVID-19 (a few samples of this study predate the infection). Cell type and time point are not known. CDR3 in DNA: TGCAGTGCTAGCCCCCTGCGAGGACGAACCTACGAGCAGTACTTC. It encodes CSASPLRGRTYEQYF.